This TCR beta chain was found in a study of CD8 T cells in ankylosing spondylitis. The J segment lost 10 bases and the V segment lost 6 bases, leaving 9 bases of the junction unmatched. Germline-derived CDR1 and CDR2 are SGHVS and FNYEAQ. CDR3 size: 15 residues. Whole-study findings and limits: Disease-linked clones displayed a CD8+ phenotype and appeared relatively rarely in peripheral blood. Apparently characteristic of ankylosing spondylitis blood was a TCR beta motif (roughly 8 highly homologous variants). Clones tied to disease were said to be significantly enriched in matched ankylosing spondylitis synovial fluid.

This clonotype was detected ten times or more. Its specificity is not known. In making TCR beta libraries, quantitative 5'-RACE with molecular barcodes was used. Via MiXCR, TCRdb re-called the 5' RACE reads, giving one row per CDR3 protein. The sample has under 150,000 distinct CDR3 sequences, about a tenth seen once; the top ten hold more than 3%. This TCR was sampled from a male donor with ankylosing spondylitis or in good health (not recorded which). The sequenced sample was blood, either unsorted or a sorted T cell fraction (not recorded which). The chain recombines TRBV7-6 with TRBJ1-6, with TRBD1 matching 10 bases. The CDR3 nucleotides read TGTGCCAGCAGTTATGGACAGGGGGGACGGTCACCCCTCCACTTT. This gives the protein CASSYGQGGRSPLHF.